This TCR beta chain is from a study of T cell responses to AZD1222 COVID-19 vaccine. As for this clone: Its antigen is not identified.

The data were produced by immunoSEQ multiplex PCR, yet TCRdb's version contains in-frame clones alone and is incomplete. The table lists around 99,000 clones, approximately 92% of them singletons, with 8% to 10% in the top ten. Study-wide points: Without day 14 samples, only post-peak T cell repertoires were studied. Close to half of spike-specific TCRs reportedly recognize unmutated variant regions. Possibly, clonal diversity was underestimated; donors were largely white British and included more females. Distributed over spike, vaccine-associated CD4 TCRs predominated at 160-218 and 743-854.

V was pared by 2 bases and J by 0 bases, with 6 bases of the junction left unmatched. This CDR3 contains 18 residues. The V gene's germline CDR1 is LGHDT and CDR2 YNNKEL (reference sequence). The chain recombines TRBV3-1 (or the pseudogene TRBV3-2) with TRBJ2-3; TRBD2 matches at 12 bases. The source of this sequence is an adult who received the AZD1222 COVID-19 vaccine. The sequences come from peripheral blood, collected 28 days after the second AZD1222 dose. The CDR3 DNA sequence: TGTGCCAGCAGCCAAAGAACTAGCGGGGGGACTAGCACAGATACGCAGTATTTT. This sequence encodes CASSQRTSGGTSTDTQYF.